The 22 T cell receptor beta chains in this list originate from one sample, sequenced in a study of T cells in Graves' hyperthyroidism and ophthalmopathy. Amplified TCR beta CDR3 regions came from RNA transcripts. Using the HTBI primer set, a first-round RT-PCR was run on the TCR CDR3. TCRdb redid the calling of the multiplex PCR reads with MiXCR, one entry per CDR3 protein. The sample holds about 200,000 distinct CDR3 sequences; approximately 20% are singletons and the top ten take approximately 40%. Sequencing was done on a sample of blood. The receptors shown here come from a man in his forties or fifties with Graves' hyperthyroidism.

This chain links TRBV12-3 or TRBV12-4 with TRBJ1-5; D is unresolved. Trimming took 8 bases from V and 2 from J, leaving 13 bases between them. This CDR3 spans 14 amino acids. The CDR3 spells CASLLNGGNQPQHF. CDR3 DNA sequence: TGTGCCAGCCTCCTCAACGGGGGCAATCAGCCCCAGCATTTT.

The sample holds many counts of this clonotype. This chain connects TRBV5-6 to TRBJ2-1, with TRBD2 identical over 13 bases. The germline V gene encodes CDR1 SGHDT and CDR2 YYEEEE. The junction had 5 bases not matched to a gene; V was cut back by 4 bases and J by 4 bases. The CDR3 runs 16 residues. CDR3: CASSLTGLAGYNEQFF. For the CDR3, the DNA is TGTGCCAGCAGCCTAACGGGACTAGCGGGATACAATGAGCAGTTCTTC.

The V call is TRBV20-1, the J call TRBJ2-5, with 7 nucleotides matching TRBD2. This CDR3 comprises 14 residues. V dropped 0 bases and J dropped 6; count of bases not matched to a gene: 7. CDR1 DFQATT and CDR2 SNEGSKA come from the germline V gene (reference sequence). The CDR3 coding sequence is TGCAGTGCTAGAGATCTCCGGGGGGACCAGACCCAGTACTTC. Translating it yields CSARDLRGDQTQYF.

This clonotype was observed at least ten times. The CDR3 DNA sequence: TGTGCCAGCAGCCAAGCAGGCCGTGGGGGTGAAGCTTTCTTT. Translated: CASSQAGRGGEAFF. V gene TRBV3-1 combines with J gene TRBJ1-1; D may be TRBD1 (5 bases). The length of the CDR3 is 14 residues. Trimming removed 1 base from V and 7 bases from J, with 13 bases in between. Per germline, CDR1 LGHDT and CDR2 YNNKEL (reference sequence).

Ten or more counts support this clonotype. The chain recombines TRBV20-1 with TRBJ2-2, with TRBD1 matching 8 bases. The CDR3 extends over 15 amino acids. Germline V lookup: CDR1 DFQATT, CDR2 SNEGSKA (reference sequence). V dropped 0 bases and J dropped 6; count of bases not matched to a gene: 6. The CDR3 sequence: CSARDRTGRSGELFF. In nucleotides, the CDR3 is TGCAGTGCTAGAGATCGGACAGGGAGGTCCGGGGAGCTGTTTTTT.

In its sample, this clonotype was seen many times. This chain links TRBV7-9 with TRBJ2-1; D gene uncertain. Trimming cost V 3 bases and J 8 bases, with 11 bases left between them. Germline values: CDR1 SEHNR, CDR2 FQNEAQ (reference sequence). The CDR3 runs 13 residues. For the CDR3, the DNA is TGTGCCAGCAGCTTCCCGAGAACCGATGAGCAGTTCTTC. This gives the protein CASSFPRTDEQFF.

Many counts were recorded for this clonotype. V is TRBV5-1 and J is TRBJ2-2, with 8 nucleotides matching TRBD1. Germline values: CDR1 SGHRS, CDR2 YFSETQ. V dropped 4 bases and J dropped 8; count of bases not matched to a gene: 7. There are 14 residues in the CDR3. CDR3 in DNA: TGCGCCAGCAGCAGACAGGGGTCGGATGGGGAGCTGTTTTTT. Protein sequence: CASSRQGSDGELFF.

The sample holds many counts of this clonotype. V and J are TRBV12-3 or TRBV12-4 and TRBJ1-6; 11 bases line up with TRBD1. CDR3 length equals 13 residues. The V segment lost 7 bases and the J segment 10 bases; nucleotides outside the gene matches: 3. For the CDR3, the DNA is TGTGCCAGCACCGGGGACAGGGGGTCACCCCTCCACTTT. Its translation: CASTGDRGSPLHF.

Many counts were recorded for this clonotype. The chain links TRBV7-2 to TRBJ2-7; 10 bases map to TRBD1. J lost 6 bases, V lost 5 bases, and 10 bases had no gene match. The CDR3 totals 15 residues. The germline CDR1 and CDR2 sequences are SGHTA and FQGNSA. The CDR3 sequence is CASSPGTGDGGEQYF. The DNA for the CDR3 is TGTGCCAGCAGCCCCGGGACAGGGGACGGGGGCGAGCAGTACTTC.

This CDR3 is CASRYRVAGGTRVDTQYF. The CDR3 DNA sequence: TGTGCCAGCAGATACCGGGTAGCGGGAGGAACCAGGGTAGATACGCAGTATTTT. This sequence joins TRBV11-3 and TRBJ2-3; 10 bases fit TRBD2. Germline CDR1 is SGHNT and CDR2 is YENEEA. The CDR3 sequence is 18 residues long. The ends lost 6 bases at V and 5 bases at J; junction bases unmatched: 17.

This sequence joins TRBV7-2 and TRBJ1-6, with 9 bases matching TRBD1. J was trimmed by 5 bases and V by 7 bases; bases with no gene match: 9. The V gene's germline CDR1 is SGHTA and CDR2 FQGNSA. The CDR3 contains 16 residues. As DNA, the CDR3 is TGTGCCAGCACCTGGGGGACAGGGTGGAATAATTCACCCCTCCACTTT. Residues: CASTWGTGWNNSPLHF.

This clonotype has at least ten counts. This rearrangement joins TRBV9 to TRBJ1-3, with 10 bases fitting TRBD1. There are 18 residues in the CDR3. V lost 5 bases to trimming and J lost 0 bases; unmatched junction nucleotides: 11. Germline lookup yields CDR1 SGDLS and CDR2 YYNGEE. The DNA of the CDR3 is TGTGCCAGCAGTCATCCGGGACAGGGGCCCCGCTCTGGAAACACCATATATTTT. Translating gives CASSHPGQGPRSGNTIYF.

The rearrangement links TRBV20-1 to TRBJ1-6, with TRBD1 matching over 8 bases. CDR3 length: 16 residues. The trim removed 5 bases at V and 1 base at J, leaving 7 bases unmatched. CDR1 and CDR2 from the germline V gene are DFQATT and SNEGSKA (reference sequence). The CDR3 region has the DNA TGCAGTGCTCCACGGACAGGGAAGTCCTATAATTCACCCCTCCACTTT. Residues: CSAPRTGKSYNSPLHF.

This sequence joins TRBV20-1 and TRBJ1-1; TRBD1 agrees at 11 bases. This CDR3 region has 14 residues. The J segment lost 5 bases and the V segment lost 2 bases, leaving 4 bases of the junction unmatched. CDR1 and CDR2 from the germline V gene are DFQATT and SNEGSKA (reference sequence). Here the CDR3 DNA reads TGCAGTGCTAGACACGGACAGGGGGCGACTGAAGCTTTCTTT. It encodes CSARHGQGATEAFF.

The chain employs TRBV7-2 and TRBJ1-1; possible D gene TRBD1, 6 bases. The CDR3 is 15 amino acids. Germline CDR1 and CDR2: SGHTA and FQGNSA. The V end was cut by 1 base, the J end by 3 bases, with 12 bases between. Here the CDR3 reads CASSLGRDTHTEAFF. DNA of the CDR3: TGTGCCAGCAGCTTAGGACGGGACACCCACACTGAAGCTTTCTTT. The full variable domain, in which reference TRBV7-2 and TRBJ1-1 provide the parts outside the CDR3, is GAGVSQSPSNKVTEKGKDVELRCDPISGHTALYWYRQSLGQGLEFLIYFQGNSAPDKSGLPSDRFSAERTGGSVSTLTIQRTQQEDSAVYLCASSLGRDTHTEAFFGQGTRLTVV.

V and J are TRBV5-4 and TRBJ2-5; tentatively, D is TRBD2 (5 bases). Germline CDR1 is SGHNT and CDR2 is YYREEE (reference sequence). The CDR3 is 14 amino acids. V was pared by 4 bases and J by 0 bases, with 10 bases between. DNA of the CDR3: TGTGCCAGCAGCCTCCCGGGGTACCAAGAGACCCAGTACTTC. It translates to CASSLPGYQETQYF.

This clonotype has at least ten counts. The chain uses TRBV2 and TRBJ2-7; D ambiguous. The CDR3 spans 11 residues. Germline CDR1 SNHLY, CDR2 FYNNEI. The germline V and J ends were trimmed by 2 bases and 4 bases, with 3 bases remaining between them. In nucleotides, the CDR3 is TGTGCCAGCAGTGAATTATACGAGCAGTACTTC. This codes for CASSELYEQYF.

This clonotype has only a few counts. The V and J genes are TRBV6-6 and TRBJ1-6, with a possible D match to TRBD1 (5 bases). Trimming removed 2 bases at V and 9 bases at J, with 20 bases between. Germline V gene sequence: CDR1 MNHNY, CDR2 SVGAGI (reference sequence). The CDR3 runs to 17 residues. This CDR3 reads CASSYVQDPSGGSPLHF. CDR3 bases: TGTGCCAGCAGTTACGTACAGGACCCGTCGGGAGGTTCACCCCTCCACTTT.

This clonotype was picked up many times. This chain uses TRBV7-2 with TRBJ2-5, with 7 bases identical to TRBD1. CDR1 is SGHTA and CDR2 is FQGNSA in the germline V gene. The ends lost 2 bases at V and 5 bases at J; junction bases unmatched: 5. This CDR3 contains 14 residues. The CDR3 nucleotides read TGTGCCAGCAGCTTACAACAGGGGCGGGAGACCCAGTACTTC. Protein: CASSLQQGRETQYF.

CDR3 DNA sequence: TGTGCCAGCAGCCCGGCGAGGGGGCTTCAAGAGACCCAGTACTTC. Protein: CASSPARGLQETQYF. The chain combines TRBV28 with TRBJ2-5, with TRBD1 matching over 7 bases. J was trimmed by 2 bases and V by 6 bases; bases with no gene match: 9. Germline CDR1 and CDR2: MDHEN and SYDVKM. This CDR3 has 15 amino acids. Full variable domain (missing parts from reference TRBV28 and TRBJ2-5): DVKVTQSSRYLVKRTGEKVFLECVQDMDHENMFWYRQDPGLGLRLIYFSYDVKMKEKGDIPEGYSVSREKKERFSLILESASTNQTSMYLCASSPARGLQETQYFGPGTRLLVL.

This clonotype was observed many times. The CDR3 DNA is TGCAGTGCCGTTCTGACCGGGACAGGGAGAGATCAGCCCCAGCATTTT. Its translation: CSAVLTGTGRDQPQHF. This sequence joins TRBV20-1 and TRBJ1-5; 9 nucleotides match TRBD1. Losses at the gene ends were 6 bases for V and 5 bases for J; bases not matched to a gene: 14. This CDR3 is built from 16 residues. The germline V gene has CDR1 DFQATT and CDR2 SNEGSKA (reference sequence).

This clonotype has a count of ten or more. The chain couples TRBV2 to TRBJ1-1; D gene ambiguous. Germline V gene data show CDR1 as SNHLY and CDR2 as FYNNEI. Trimming pared 5 bases from V and 8 bases from J, leaving 12 bases between. The CDR3 has 12 amino acids. The CDR3 sequence: CASSQVLAEAFF. The CDR3 DNA sequence: TGTGCCAGCAGTCAGGTGTTGGCCGAAGCTTTCTTT.